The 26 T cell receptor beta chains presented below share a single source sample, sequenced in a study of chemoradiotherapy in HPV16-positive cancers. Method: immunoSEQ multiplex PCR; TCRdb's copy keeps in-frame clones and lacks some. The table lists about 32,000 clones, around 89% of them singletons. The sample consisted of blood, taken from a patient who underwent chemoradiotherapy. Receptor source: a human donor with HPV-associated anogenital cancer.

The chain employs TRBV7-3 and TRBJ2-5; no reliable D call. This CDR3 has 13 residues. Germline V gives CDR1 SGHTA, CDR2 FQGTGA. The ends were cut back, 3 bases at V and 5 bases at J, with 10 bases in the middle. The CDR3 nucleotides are TGTGCCAGCAGCTTCGGCGTCGGGGAGACCCAGTACTTC. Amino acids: CASSFGVGETQYF.

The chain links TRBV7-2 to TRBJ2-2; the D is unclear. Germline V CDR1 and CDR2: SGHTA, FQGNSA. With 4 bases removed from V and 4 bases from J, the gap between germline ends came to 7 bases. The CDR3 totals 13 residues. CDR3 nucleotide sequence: TGTGCCAGCAGCTCCCGGGCCACCGGGGAGCTGTTTTTT. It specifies CASSSRATGELFF.

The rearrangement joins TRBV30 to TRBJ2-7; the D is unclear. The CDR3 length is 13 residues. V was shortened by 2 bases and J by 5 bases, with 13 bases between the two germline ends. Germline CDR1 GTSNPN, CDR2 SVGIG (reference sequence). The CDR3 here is CAWSPSGPDEQYF. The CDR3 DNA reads TGTGCCTGGAGTCCAAGTGGGCCTGACGAGCAGTACTTC.

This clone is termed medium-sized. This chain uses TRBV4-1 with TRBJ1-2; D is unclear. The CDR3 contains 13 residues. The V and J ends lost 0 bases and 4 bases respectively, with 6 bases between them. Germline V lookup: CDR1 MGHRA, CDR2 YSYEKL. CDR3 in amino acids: CASSQDSVYGYTF. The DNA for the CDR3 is TGCGCCAGCAGCCAAGATTCAGTCTATGGCTACACCTTC.

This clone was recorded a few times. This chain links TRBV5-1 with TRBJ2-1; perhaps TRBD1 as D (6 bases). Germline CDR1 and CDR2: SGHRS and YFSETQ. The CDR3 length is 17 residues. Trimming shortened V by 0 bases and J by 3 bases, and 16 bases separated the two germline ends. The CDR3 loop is CASSLDPRDNFYNEQFF. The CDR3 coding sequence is TGCGCCAGCAGCTTGGATCCCCGGGACAACTTCTACAATGAGCAGTTCTTC. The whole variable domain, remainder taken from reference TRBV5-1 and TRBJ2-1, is KAGVTQTPRYLIKTRGQQVTLSCSPISGHRSVSWYQQTPGQGLQFLFEYFSETQRNKGNFPGRFSGRQFSNSRSEMNVSTLELGDSALYLCASSLDPRDNFYNEQFFGPGTRLTVL.

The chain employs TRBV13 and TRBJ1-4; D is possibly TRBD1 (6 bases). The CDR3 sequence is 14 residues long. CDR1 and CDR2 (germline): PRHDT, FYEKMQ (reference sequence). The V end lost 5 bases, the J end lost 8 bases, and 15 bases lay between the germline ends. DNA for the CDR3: TGTGCCAGCAGCCTGGGAAGGGGGAAGGAAAAACTGTTTTTT. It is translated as CASSLGRGKEKLFF. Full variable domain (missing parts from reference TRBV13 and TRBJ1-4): AAGVIQSPRHLIKEKRETATLKCYPIPRHDTVYWYQQGPGQDPQFLISFYEKMQSDKGSIPDRFSAQQFSDYHSELNMSSLELGDSALYFCASSLGRGKEKLFFGSGTQLSVL.

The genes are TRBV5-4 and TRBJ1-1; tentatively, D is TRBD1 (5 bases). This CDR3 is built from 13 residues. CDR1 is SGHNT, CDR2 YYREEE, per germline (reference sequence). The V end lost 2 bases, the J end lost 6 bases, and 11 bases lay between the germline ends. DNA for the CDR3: TGTGCCAGCAGCTTTTCCCGGGGGGCTGAAGCTTTCTTT. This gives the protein CASSFSRGAEAFF.

The CDR3 reads CATRRDWATYEQYF. The CDR3, as DNA: TGTGCCACCCGCCGGGACTGGGCGACCTACGAGCAGTACTTC. This sequence joins TRBV6-5 and TRBJ2-7, with D possibly TRBD2 on 6 matching bases. V lost 10 bases and J lost 2, with 18 bases in between. CDR1 and CDR2 (germline): MNHEY, SVGAGI. The CDR3 contains 14 residues.

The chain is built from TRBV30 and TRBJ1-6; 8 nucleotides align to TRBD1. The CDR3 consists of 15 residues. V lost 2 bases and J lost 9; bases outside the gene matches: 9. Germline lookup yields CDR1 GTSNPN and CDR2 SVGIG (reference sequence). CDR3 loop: CAWSFRTGSGSPLHF. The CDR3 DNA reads TGTGCCTGGAGTTTCCGGACAGGGTCGGGTTCACCCCTCCACTTT.

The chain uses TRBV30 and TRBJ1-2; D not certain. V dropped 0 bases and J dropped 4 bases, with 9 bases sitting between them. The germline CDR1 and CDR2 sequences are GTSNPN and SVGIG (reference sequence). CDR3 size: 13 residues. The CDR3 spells CAWSVHSGYGYTF. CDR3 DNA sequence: TGTGCCTGGAGTGTACATTCTGGCTATGGCTACACCTTC.

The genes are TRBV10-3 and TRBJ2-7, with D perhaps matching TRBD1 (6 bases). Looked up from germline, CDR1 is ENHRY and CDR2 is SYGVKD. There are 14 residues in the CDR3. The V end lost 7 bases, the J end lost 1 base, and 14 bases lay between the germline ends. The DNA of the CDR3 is TGTGCCATCAACGGTAAAGGGGGATCCTACGAGCAGTACTTC. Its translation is CAINGKGGSYEQYF.

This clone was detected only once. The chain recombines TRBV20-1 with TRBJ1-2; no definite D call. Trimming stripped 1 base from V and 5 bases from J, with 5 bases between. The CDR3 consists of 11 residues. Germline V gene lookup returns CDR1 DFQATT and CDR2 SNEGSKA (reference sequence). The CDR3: CSARAAYGYTF. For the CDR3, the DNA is TGCAGTGCTAGAGCGGCTTATGGCTACACCTTC.

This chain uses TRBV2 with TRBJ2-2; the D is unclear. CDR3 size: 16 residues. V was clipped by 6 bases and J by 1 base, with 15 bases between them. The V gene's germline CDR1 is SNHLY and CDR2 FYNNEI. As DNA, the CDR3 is TGTGCCAGCAGGGACCTTTGGGCCAGGAACACCGGGGAGCTGTTTTTT. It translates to CASRDLWARNTGELFF.

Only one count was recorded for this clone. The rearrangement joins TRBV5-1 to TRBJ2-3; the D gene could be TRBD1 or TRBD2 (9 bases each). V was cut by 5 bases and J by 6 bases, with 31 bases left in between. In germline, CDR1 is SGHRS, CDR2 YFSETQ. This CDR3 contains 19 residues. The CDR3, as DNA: TGCGCCAGCAGTTATACAGGGGGCTTAGCGGGAGAGGTGGGCGATACGCAGTATTTT. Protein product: CASSYTGGLAGEVGDTQYF.

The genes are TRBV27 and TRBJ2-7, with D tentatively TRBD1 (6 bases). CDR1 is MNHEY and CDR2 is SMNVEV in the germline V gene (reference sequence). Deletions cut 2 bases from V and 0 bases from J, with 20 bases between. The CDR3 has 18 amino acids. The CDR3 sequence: CASSLASPRGTSSYEQYF. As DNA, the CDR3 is TGTGCCAGCAGTTTAGCCTCCCCAAGGGGGACGAGCTCCTACGAGCAGTACTTC.

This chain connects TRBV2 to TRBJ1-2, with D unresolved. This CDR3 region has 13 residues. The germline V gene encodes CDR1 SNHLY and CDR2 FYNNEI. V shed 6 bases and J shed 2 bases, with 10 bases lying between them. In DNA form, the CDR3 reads TGTGCCAGCAGCCCGCCACAGAACTATGGCTACACCTTC. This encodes CASSPPQNYGYTF. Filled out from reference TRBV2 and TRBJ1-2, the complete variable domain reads EPEVTQTPSHQVTQMGQEVILRCVPISNHLYFYWYRQILGQKVEFLVSFYNNEISEKSEIFDDQFSVERPDGSNFTLKIRSTKLEDSAMYFCASSPPQNYGYTFGSGTRLTVV.

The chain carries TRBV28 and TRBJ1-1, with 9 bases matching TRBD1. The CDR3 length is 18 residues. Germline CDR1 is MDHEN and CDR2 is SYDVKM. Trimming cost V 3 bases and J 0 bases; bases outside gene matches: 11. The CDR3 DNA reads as TGTGCCAGCAGTTTTAGACTATGGACAGGGGATATGAACACTGAAGCTTTCTTT. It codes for CASSFRLWTGDMNTEAFF.

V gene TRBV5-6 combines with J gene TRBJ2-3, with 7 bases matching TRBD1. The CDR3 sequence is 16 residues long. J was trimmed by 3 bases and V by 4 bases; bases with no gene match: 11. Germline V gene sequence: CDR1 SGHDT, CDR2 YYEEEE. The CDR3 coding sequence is TGTGCCAGCAGCAACCCGACAGGGCCAGGGACAGATACGCAGTATTTT. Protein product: CASSNPTGPGTDTQYF.

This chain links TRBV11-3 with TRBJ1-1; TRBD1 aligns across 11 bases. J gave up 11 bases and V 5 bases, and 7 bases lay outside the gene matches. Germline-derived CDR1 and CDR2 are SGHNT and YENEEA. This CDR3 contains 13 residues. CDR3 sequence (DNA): TGTGCCAGCAGCGCCGGACAGGGGGCATCTGCTTTCTTT. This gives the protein CASSAGQGASAFF.

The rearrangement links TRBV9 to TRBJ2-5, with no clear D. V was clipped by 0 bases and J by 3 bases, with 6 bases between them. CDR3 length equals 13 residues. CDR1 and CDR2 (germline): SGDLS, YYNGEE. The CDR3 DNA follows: TGTGCCAGCAGCGTAGGTCCGGAAGAGACCCAGTACTTC. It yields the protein CASSVGPEETQYF.

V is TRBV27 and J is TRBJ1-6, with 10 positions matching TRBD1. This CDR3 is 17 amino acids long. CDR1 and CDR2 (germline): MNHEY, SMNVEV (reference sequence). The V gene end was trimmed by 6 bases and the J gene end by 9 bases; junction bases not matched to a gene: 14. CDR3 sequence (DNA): TGTGCCAGCAGCCCCCCGTTGGGACAGGGGTCTGGTTCACCCCTCCACTTT. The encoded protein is CASSPPLGQGSGSPLHF.

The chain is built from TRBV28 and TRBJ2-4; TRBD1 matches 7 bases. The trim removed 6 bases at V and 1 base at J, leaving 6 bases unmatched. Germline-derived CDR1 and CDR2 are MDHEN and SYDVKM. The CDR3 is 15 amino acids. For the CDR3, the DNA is TGTGCCAGCAGCTCCGCAGGGGGTGCCAAAAACATTCAGTACTTC. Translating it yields CASSSAGGAKNIQYF.

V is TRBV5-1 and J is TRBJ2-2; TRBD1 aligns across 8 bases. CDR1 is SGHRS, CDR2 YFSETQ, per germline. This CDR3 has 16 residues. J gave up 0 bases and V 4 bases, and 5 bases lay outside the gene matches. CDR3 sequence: CASSPRTGTNTGELFF. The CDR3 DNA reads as TGCGCCAGCAGCCCCCGGACAGGGACGAACACCGGGGAGCTGTTTTTT. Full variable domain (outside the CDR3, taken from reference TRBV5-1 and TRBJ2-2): KAGVTQTPRYLIKTRGQQVTLSCSPISGHRSVSWYQQTPGQGLQFLFEYFSETQRNKGNFPGRFSGRQFSNSRSEMNVSTLELGDSALYLCASSPRTGTNTGELFFGEGSRLTVL.

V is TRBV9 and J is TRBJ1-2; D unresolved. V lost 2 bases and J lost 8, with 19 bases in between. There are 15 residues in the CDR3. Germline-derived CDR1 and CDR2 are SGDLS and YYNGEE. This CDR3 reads CASSVSDLSRGGYTF. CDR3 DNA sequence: TGTGCCAGCAGCGTCTCGGACCTATCCCGCGGCGGCTACACCTTC.

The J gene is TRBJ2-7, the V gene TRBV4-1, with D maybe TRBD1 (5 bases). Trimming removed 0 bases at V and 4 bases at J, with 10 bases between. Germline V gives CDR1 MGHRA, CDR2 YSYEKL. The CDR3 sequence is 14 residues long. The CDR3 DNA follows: TGCGCCAGCAGCCAAGATCCAGGGTCTTACGAGCAGTACTTC. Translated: CASSQDPGSYEQYF.

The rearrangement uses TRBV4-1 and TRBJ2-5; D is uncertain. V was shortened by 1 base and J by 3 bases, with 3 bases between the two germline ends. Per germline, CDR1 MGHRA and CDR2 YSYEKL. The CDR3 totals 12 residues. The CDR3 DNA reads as TGCGCCAGCAGCCAAGTAGAAGAGACCCAGTACTTC. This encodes CASSQVEETQYF.